A single sample is the source of the 28 T cell receptor beta chains below, sequenced in a study of molecular identifiers for immune sequencing clone quantification. TCRdb called the PCR reads again in MiXCR, with one record for every CDR3 protein. The sample records about 6,100 distinct CDR3 sequences, approximately 15% being singletons. The sequenced sample was naive CD8+ T cells from blood, with Jurkat cell RNA spiked in. Specified subset: FACS-sorted CD8+CD4-CCR7+CD45RA+ naive T cells. All receptors come from a human donor in good health. Some libraries in this study had Jurkat cell RNA spiked in.

This clonotype is medium-sized. The chain couples TRBV10-1 to TRBJ2-2, with D uncertain. This CDR3 spans 11 amino acids. V was clipped by 5 bases and J by 7 bases, with 5 bases between them. The germline gives CDR1 WNHNN, CDR2 SYGVQD (reference sequence). In DNA, the CDR3 is TGCGCCAGCAGTACTCACGGGGAGCTGTTTTTT. Its translation: CASSTHGELFF.

This clonotype is labeled medium-sized. V and J are TRBV7-2 and TRBJ2-7; no reliable D call. The germline V gene has CDR1 SGHTA and CDR2 FQGNSA. This CDR3 spans 11 amino acids. V dropped 7 bases and J dropped 2 bases, with 6 bases sitting between them. The CDR3 loop reads CASTIAYEQYF. The CDR3 DNA reads TGTGCCAGCACGATTGCCTACGAGCAGTACTTC.

This clonotype is categorized as medium-sized. CDR3 in amino acids: CASSSLPDTQYF. In DNA, the CDR3 is TGTGCCAGCAGTTCACTCCCAGATACGCAGTATTTT. This chain joins TRBV27 and TRBJ2-3; D gene ambiguous. V lost 4 bases to trimming and J lost 4 bases, with 6 bases between them. The length of the CDR3 is 12 residues. CDR1 MNHEY and CDR2 SMNVEV come from the germline V gene (reference sequence).

By sample fraction, this clonotype is medium-sized (0.01 to 0.1%). The chain links TRBV7-2 to TRBJ2-3; 8 bases line up with TRBD2. J lost 5 bases, V lost 4 bases, and 14 bases had no gene match. CDR1 and CDR2 (germline): SGHTA, FQGNSA. The CDR3 totals 17 residues. The CDR3: CASSSSSAGGWGDTQYF. The CDR3 DNA is TGTGCCAGCAGCTCCTCTTCGGCGGGAGGATGGGGAGATACGCAGTATTTT.

Relative to its sample, this clonotype is medium-sized. The rearrangement joins TRBV20-1 to TRBJ2-7; 11 positions agree with TRBD2. The V gene's germline CDR1 is DFQATT and CDR2 SNEGSKA (reference sequence). This CDR3 has 14 amino acids. Trimming took 6 bases from V and 3 from J; bases not matched to a gene: 7. CDR3 sequence (DNA): TGCAGTGCGGACCCGGGACTAGCGGTCTACGAGCAGTACTTC. It yields the protein CSADPGLAVYEQYF.

This clonotype qualifies as medium-sized. The chain employs TRBV19 and TRBJ2-7; no clear D gene. Per germline, CDR1 LNHDA and CDR2 SQIVND (reference sequence). With 0 bases removed from V and 2 bases from J, the gap between germline ends came to 8 bases. The CDR3 spans 14 residues. The CDR3, as DNA: TGTGCCAGTAGTATAGATCAAGGCCCCTACGAGCAGTACTTC. Translating it yields CASSIDQGPYEQYF. The whole variable domain, filled in from reference TRBV19 and TRBJ2-7, reads DGGITQSPKYLFRKEGQNVTLSCEQNLNHDAMYWYRQDPGQGLRLIYYSQIVNDFQKGDIAEGYSVSREKKESFPLTVTSAQKNPTAFYLCASSIDQGPYEQYFGPGTRLTVT.

This clonotype is medium-sized. The chain recombines TRBV14 with TRBJ2-1, with 7 bases matching TRBD1. Germline V gene data show CDR1 as SGHDN and CDR2 as FVKESK. Trimming took 1 base from V and 7 from J; bases not matched to a gene: 13. CDR3 length: 17 amino acids. The CDR3: CASSQGMKRGPGNEQFF. CDR3 DNA: TGTGCCAGCAGCCAAGGAATGAAGAGGGGGCCAGGGAATGAGCAGTTCTTC.

This clonotype has more than one count but fewer than ten. This CDR3 reads CASLDRVLQNIQYF. The CDR3 DNA sequence: TGTGCCAGCCTAGACAGGGTCTTGCAAAACATTCAGTACTTC. This chain uses TRBV6-1 with TRBJ2-4; 7 nucleotides line up with TRBD1. CDR1 is MNHNS, CDR2 SASEGT, per germline. The CDR3 sequence is 14 residues long. The V and J ends lost 8 bases and 5 bases, in that order; junction bases with no gene match: 9.

This clonotype counts as medium-sized. The CDR3 sequence is CASSLEEETQYF. In DNA form, the CDR3 reads TGTGCCAGCAGTTTGGAAGAAGAGACCCAGTACTTC. This chain links TRBV12-3 or TRBV12-4 with TRBJ2-5, with D unresolved. The CDR3 covers 12 residues. Trimming shortened V by 3 bases and J by 3 bases, and 5 bases separated the two germline ends.

The chain couples TRBV28 to TRBJ1-1; maybe TRBD1 (5 bases). The germline V gene has CDR1 MDHEN and CDR2 SYDVKM. There are 14 residues in the CDR3. Trimming left V 3 bases short and J 4 bases short, with 12 bases between. CDR3 sequence (DNA): TGTGCCAGCAGTTTGTCCAGGGCTGGCACTGAAGCTTTCTTT. Protein sequence: CASSLSRAGTEAFF.

By sample fraction, this clonotype is medium-sized. The chain carries TRBV5-1 and TRBJ2-5; D gene ambiguous. From germline, CDR1 is SGHRS and CDR2 YFSETQ. This CDR3 contains 15 residues. The V end lost 2 bases, the J end lost 3 bases, and 14 bases lay between the germline ends. DNA for the CDR3: TGCGCCAGCAGCTTTGTAGACATAGGCGAAGAGACCCAGTACTTC. Residues: CASSFVDIGEETQYF. Together with reference TRBV5-1 and TRBJ2-5, the CDR3 gives the full variable domain: KAGVTQTPRYLIKTRGQQVTLSCSPISGHRSVSWYQQTPGQGLQFLFEYFSETQRNKGNFPGRFSGRQFSNSRSEMNVSTLELGDSALYLCASSFVDIGEETQYFGPGTRLLVL.

This clonotype was seen ten or more times. The rearrangement joins TRBV6-1 to TRBJ2-7, with D perhaps given as TRBD1 or TRBD2 (5 bases each). The germline V and J ends were trimmed by 8 bases and 3 bases, with 17 bases remaining between them. CDR3 size: 14 residues. Germline values: CDR1 MNHNS, CDR2 SASEGT. DNA for the CDR3: TGTGCCAGCGGAGGAGACAGTCAATTCTACGAGCAGTACTTC. This sequence encodes CASGGDSQFYEQYF.

This clonotype is judged medium-sized. This rearrangement joins TRBV29-1 to TRBJ1-2; D ambiguous. CDR1 and CDR2 (germline): SQVTM, ANQGSEA. The CDR3 runs 11 residues. V was cut by 4 bases and J by 4 bases, with 7 bases left in between. In DNA, the CDR3 is TGCAGCGTTGCCCGTCCCTATGGCTACACCTTC. Its protein is CSVARPYGYTF.

This clonotype was counted at least ten times. The rearrangement joins TRBV4-3 to TRBJ1-1, with a tentative D call TRBD1 (6 bases). Trimming shortened V by 4 bases and J by 0 bases, and 12 bases separated the two germline ends. This CDR3 is 15 amino acids long. Germline V gene data show CDR1 as LGHNA and CDR2 as YSLEER. The CDR3 sequence: CASSPGQTMNTEAFF. The CDR3 DNA reads as TGCGCCAGCAGCCCAGGACAGACCATGAACACTGAAGCTTTCTTT.

In this sample, this clonotype is medium-sized. The rearrangement links TRBV5-6 to TRBJ2-3; TRBD2 agrees at 10 bases. V shed 1 base, J shed 3 bases, and the junction held 11 bases outside the gene matches. The CDR3 is made up of 18 amino acids. Germline loops: CDR1 SGHDT, CDR2 YYEEEE. The CDR3 DNA sequence: TGTGCCAGCAGCTTGTTCCTAGCGGGGGCCGCTAGGACAGATACGCAGTATTTT. This translates into CASSLFLAGAARTDTQYF.

This clonotype is categorized as medium-sized. This chain connects TRBV28 to TRBJ2-3, with D unclear. The CDR3 has 17 amino acids. Deletions cut 6 bases from V and 2 bases from J, with 21 bases between. The germline gives CDR1 MDHEN, CDR2 SYDVKM. The DNA for the CDR3 is TGTGCCAGCAGGAGCCCGCAGCTTTTCGGTACCACAGATACGCAGTATTTT. Amino acids: CASRSPQLFGTTDTQYF.

By sample fraction, this clonotype is medium-sized. The gene calls are TRBV29-1 and TRBJ1-2; maybe TRBD1 (5 bases). CDR1 is SQVTM and CDR2 is ANQGSEA in the germline V gene. Trimming removed 0 bases from V and 1 base from J, with 12 bases in between. CDR3 length: 15 amino acids. The CDR3 is CSVEDAREYNYGYTF. The CDR3 coding sequence is TGCAGCGTTGAAGATGCCAGGGAATATAACTATGGCTACACCTTC.

Points on this clonotype: One end of the junction is discordant with germline, which a read error may explain. The chain links TRBV5-1 to TRBJ1-1, with D perhaps matching TRBD1 (6 bases). The CDR3 sequence is 13 residues long. Germline V gives CDR1 SGHRS, CDR2 YFSETQ. The CDR3 DNA reads as TGCGCCAGCAGCTTGGTGGGGGACACTGAAGCTCTCTTT. This codes for CASSLVGDTEALF. Based on the CDR3 plus reference TRBV5-1 and TRBJ1-1, the full variable domain is KAGVTQTPRYLIKTRGQQVTLSCSPISGHRSVSWYQQTPGQGLQFLFEYFSETQRNKGNFPGRFSGRQFSNSRSEMNVSTLELGDSALYLCASSLVGDTEALFGQGTRLTVV.

This clonotype is medium-sized. The chain is built from TRBV5-4 and TRBJ2-5; 10 bases map to TRBD1. CDR3 length: 14 residues. Germline CDR1 SGHNT, CDR2 YYREEE (reference sequence). The J segment lost 6 bases and the V segment lost 4 bases, leaving 6 bases of the junction unmatched. The CDR3 loop is CASSPLTGGKTQYF. In DNA, the CDR3 is TGTGCCAGCAGCCCGTTGACAGGGGGCAAGACCCAGTACTTC.

This clonotype was seen ten or more times. This chain uses TRBV19 with TRBJ1-5; D possibly corresponds to TRBD1 (6 bases). With 3 bases removed from V and 0 bases from J, the gap between germline ends came to 9 bases. Germline V gene lookup returns CDR1 LNHDA and CDR2 SQIVND (reference sequence). CDR3 length: 15 residues. The CDR3 DNA reads TGTGCCAGTAGTATTATGGGGGCTAGCAATCAGCCCCAGCATTTT. It codes for CASSIMGASNQPQHF.

This clonotype was picked up a small number of times. V and J are TRBV13 and TRBJ2-5; 7 bases match TRBD2. The V and J ends lost 7 bases and 2 bases, in that order; junction bases with no gene match: 16. CDR3 length equals 17 residues. Germline lookup yields CDR1 PRHDT and CDR2 FYEKMQ (reference sequence). CDR3 bases: TGTGCCAGCATTATCCGCGGTGGGGGGGAGGCTCAAGAGACCCAGTACTTC. Residues: CASIIRGGGEAQETQYF.

This clonotype qualifies as medium-sized. The chain recombines TRBV6-1 with TRBJ1-5, with 9 bases matching TRBD1. With 1 base clipped from V and 6 bases from J, the junction kept 19 bases outside the gene matches. CDR1 MNHNS and CDR2 SASEGT come from the germline V gene. The CDR3 extends over 20 amino acids. CDR3 nucleotides: TGTGCCAGCAGTGAAGAGGTCGGGACAGGGCCTTTTTTTCCGTTTCAGCCCCAGCATTTT. Translation gives CASSEEVGTGPFFPFQPQHF.

By its share, this clonotype is medium-sized. The chain carries TRBV13 and TRBJ1-6; 7 bases agree with TRBD1. Per the germline V gene, CDR1 is PRHDT and CDR2 is FYEKMQ (reference sequence). With V trimmed by 3 bases and J by 8 bases, 4 bases remained unmatched. CDR3 length equals 14 residues. The CDR3 sequence: CASSFGTDYSPLHF. For the CDR3, the DNA is TGTGCCAGCAGCTTCGGGACAGACTATTCACCCCTCCACTTT.

This clonotype appeared many times. The rearrangement uses TRBV7-7 and TRBJ2-5, with TRBD1 identical over 7 bases. Germline V gene lookup returns CDR1 SSHAT and CDR2 FNYEAQ (reference sequence). This CDR3 region has 17 residues. Trimming took 4 bases from V and 0 from J; bases not matched to a gene: 11. CDR3 DNA sequence: TGTGCCAGCAGCTCAGCCGAGGGGGCAGCTAACCAAGAGACCCAGTACTTC. Translation gives CASSSAEGAANQETQYF.

This clonotype is classed as medium-sized. The V and J genes are TRBV7-9 and TRBJ2-3; D is ambiguous. The germline gives CDR1 SEHNR, CDR2 FQNEAQ (reference sequence). The CDR3 runs to 11 residues. V was shortened by 4 bases and J by 4 bases, with 3 bases between the two germline ends. The CDR3 sequence is CASSSPDTQYF. The CDR3 DNA reads TGTGCCAGCAGCTCTCCAGATACGCAGTATTTT.

Relative to its sample, this clonotype is medium-sized. This chain joins TRBV27 and TRBJ1-4; D gene ambiguous. The V gene lost 3 bases and the J gene lost 8 bases, with 13 bases spanning the gap. Germline assignment: CDR1 MNHEY and CDR2 SMNVEV (reference sequence). The CDR3 is 14 amino acids. The DNA of the CDR3 is TGTGCCAGCAGTTTTCAGGCAGGAGACGAAAAACTGTTTTTT. Amino acids: CASSFQAGDEKLFF. Filled out from reference TRBV27 and TRBJ1-4, the complete variable domain reads EAQVTQNPRYLITVTGKKLTVTCSQNMNHEYMSWYRQDPGLGLRQIYYSMNVEVTDKGDVPEGYKVSRKEKRNFPLILESPSPNQTSLYFCASSFQAGDEKLFFGSGTQLSVL.

This clonotype is medium-sized by share. This chain joins TRBV11-2 and TRBJ2-7; D gene uncertain. The CDR3 is 14 residues long. The V end lost 1 base, the J end lost 3 bases, and 10 bases lay between the germline ends. Per the germline V gene, CDR1 is SGHAT and CDR2 is FQNNGV. CDR3 nucleotide sequence: TGTGCCAGCAGCTTAGGTGGGCAGGTCTACGAGCAGTACTTC. Its protein product is CASSLGGQVYEQYF.

The rearrangement links TRBV28 to TRBJ2-5; 14 nucleotides line up with TRBD2. Trimming at V came to 5 bases and at J to 0 bases, leaving 8 bases not matched to a gene. This CDR3 contains 18 residues. The germline V gene has CDR1 MDHEN and CDR2 SYDVKM. In DNA form, the CDR3 reads TGTGCCAGCAGTACGGGACTAGCGGGAGAGCGGTACCAAGAGACCCAGTACTTC. This codes for CASSTGLAGERYQETQYF.